The TCR beta chain under discussion was sequenced for a study of molecular identifiers for immune sequencing clone quantification. Study overall: Split five ways in replicates, RNA from about 20,000 or 100,000 naive CD8 cells had four portions sequenced.

This clonotype was picked up many times. CDR3 length: 17 residues. The trim removed 1 base at V and 4 bases at J, leaving 7 bases unmatched. Sorting recovered naive CD8 T cells on a CD8+CD4-CCR7+CD45RA+ profile. Making the bulk TCR libraries relied on previously described methods and listed TCR primers. Each CDR3 protein gets one entry after TCRdb re-called the PCR reads with MiXCR. The sample yields over 600,000 distinct CDR3 sequences, just under 20% seen once. V and J are TRBV12-3 or TRBV12-4 and TRBJ2-6; 7 bases are shared with TRBD1. The sequenced sample consisted of naive CD8+ T cells from blood, with Jurkat cell RNA spiked in. Sample subset: FACS-sorted CD8+CD4-CCR7+CD45RA+ naive T cells. The origin of this receptor is a human donor in good health. Some libraries in this study had Jurkat cell RNA spiked in. CDR3: CASSLETGSNGANVLTF. In DNA, the CDR3 is TGTGCCAGCAGTTTAGAGACAGGGTCTAACGGGGCCAACGTCCTGACTTTC.